What follows are 9 T cell receptor beta chains derived from one specimen sequenced in a study of T cell repertoires in cytomegalovirus infection. One entry per CDR3 protein, called by TCRdb with MiXCR from the reads. The sample yields 250,000 to 300,000 distinct CDR3 sequences, roughly 10% seen once. The source material was PBMCs. These receptors were obtained from a human donor in good health (CMV status not recorded). Some clones in this sample may be carry-over from other donors' samples.

This clonotype was detected a few times. The V gene is TRBV6-2 or TRBV6-3, the J gene TRBJ2-1; 8 bases fit TRBD2. Trimming took 10 bases from V and 2 from J; bases not matched to a gene: 10. Germline V CDR1 and CDR2: MNHEY, SVGEGT. This CDR3 comprises 15 residues. The CDR3 reads CATKAREGAYNEQFF. The DNA of the CDR3 is TGTGCCACCAAGGCTCGGGAGGGTGCCTACAATGAGCAGTTCTTC.

This clonotype came up many times. This chain joins TRBV4-3 and TRBJ1-4; a weak D match, TRBD1 (5 bases). The CDR3 is 17 amino acids. CDR1 is LGHNA and CDR2 is YSLEER in the germline V gene. V was cut by 0 bases and J by 7 bases, with 18 bases left in between. The CDR3 coding sequence is TGCGCCAGCAGCCAAGATCCAGTTGGGGCTCGGAGTGAAAAACTGTTTTTT. It encodes CASSQDPVGARSEKLFF.

The table lists this clonotype with many counts. The V and J genes are TRBV19 and TRBJ1-5, with unresolved D. The CDR3 is 14 amino acids. The germline gives CDR1 LNHDA, CDR2 SQIVND (reference sequence). V shed 3 bases and J shed 3 bases, with 9 bases lying between them. CDR3 sequence: CASSILGDNQPQHF. CDR3 sequence (DNA): TGTGCCAGTAGTATCTTAGGTGACAATCAGCCCCAGCATTTT.

This clonotype was seen at least ten times. This chain links TRBV28 with TRBJ2-1; 8 nucleotides align to TRBD2. J lost 0 bases, V lost 4 bases, and 5 bases had no gene match. CDR1 is MDHEN, CDR2 SYDVKM, per germline. The CDR3 is 16 amino acids. The CDR3 loop reads CASSSGLASSYNEQFF. The CDR3 coding sequence is TGTGCCAGCAGTTCTGGACTAGCCAGCTCCTACAATGAGCAGTTCTTC.

This clonotype occurred many times. The rearrangement uses TRBV12-5 and TRBJ2-3; 7 bases line up with TRBD2. Germline V gene sequence: CDR1 LGHNT, CDR2 FRNRAP. With V trimmed by 3 bases and J by 8 bases, 2 bases remained unmatched. The CDR3 has 12 amino acids. The CDR3 loop is CASGFWGGTQYF. CDR3 sequence (DNA): TGTGCTAGTGGTTTCTGGGGGGGTACGCAGTATTTT. The full variable domain, in which reference TRBV12-5 and TRBJ2-3 provide the parts outside the CDR3, is DARVTQTPRHKVTEMGQEVTMRCQPILGHNTVFWYRQTMMQGLELLAYFRNRAPLDDSGMPKDRFSAEMPDATLATLKIQPSEPRDSAVYFCASGFWGGTQYFGPGTRLTVL.

This clonotype appeared many times. The gene calls are TRBV20-1 and TRBJ2-7, with 7 bases lining up with TRBD2. Germline CDR1 reads DFQATT; CDR2 reads SNEGSKA (reference sequence). CDR3 length: 15 residues. The V gene end was trimmed by 6 bases and the J gene end by 5 bases; junction bases not matched to a gene: 16. The CDR3 sequence is CSAPGRGRAPNEQYF. The DNA of the CDR3 is TGCAGTGCCCCCGGGAGAGGGAGGGCCCCGAACGAGCAGTACTTC.

Comment on this clonotype: A read error may explain this, as a much larger clone is one base away. Because the CDR3 is missing its conserved closing phenylalanine or tryptophan, this is likely a read error. J is TRBJ1-2 and V is TRBV7-2; weak D call: TRBD1 (5 bases). The CDR3 has 14 residues. Trimming shortened V by 8 bases and J by 4 bases, and 17 bases separated the two germline ends. CDR1 SGHTA and CDR2 FQGNSA come from the germline V gene. Here the CDR3 reads CASGELGVGYGYTL. The CDR3 coding sequence is TGTGCCAGCGGAGAATTGGGGGTGGGCTATGGCTACACCCTC.

Here the CDR3 reads CASSFDQGIQPQHF. In nucleotides, the CDR3 is TGTGCCAGCAGCTTTGACCAGGGTATCCAGCCCCAGCATTTT. V gene TRBV11-2 combines with J gene TRBJ1-5; maybe TRBD1 (5 bases). This CDR3 is built from 14 residues. V was pared by 3 bases and J by 7 bases, with 13 bases between. Looked up from germline, CDR1 is SGHAT and CDR2 is FQNNGV.

Turning to this clonotype: This may stem from a read error, because a much larger clone lies one nucleotide away. The CDR3 does not end in the conserved phenylalanine or tryptophan, so this is likely a read error. The J gene is TRBJ2-4, the V gene TRBV7-2, with TRBD2 matching 7 bases. The CDR3 loop spans 17 amino acids. V dropped 4 bases and J dropped 5; count of bases not matched to a gene: 14. The V gene's germline CDR1 is SGHTA and CDR2 FQGNSA. In DNA, the CDR3 is TGTGCCAGCAGCTATGCACTAGCGACACCAGACCAAAACATTCAGTACCTC. Residues: CASSYALATPDQNIQYL.